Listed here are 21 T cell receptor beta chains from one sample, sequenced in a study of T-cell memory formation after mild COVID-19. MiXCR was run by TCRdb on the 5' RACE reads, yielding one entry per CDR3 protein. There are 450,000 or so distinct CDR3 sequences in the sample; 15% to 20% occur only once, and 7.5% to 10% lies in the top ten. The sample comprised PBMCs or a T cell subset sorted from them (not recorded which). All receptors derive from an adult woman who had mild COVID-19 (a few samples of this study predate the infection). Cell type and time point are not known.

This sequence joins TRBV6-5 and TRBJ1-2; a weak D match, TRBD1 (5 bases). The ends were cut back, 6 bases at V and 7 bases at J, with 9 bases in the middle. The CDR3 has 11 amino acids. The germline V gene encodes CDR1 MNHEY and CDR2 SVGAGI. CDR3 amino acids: CASSQGAGYTF. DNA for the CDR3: TGTGCCAGCAGCCAAGGGGCTGGCTACACCTTC.

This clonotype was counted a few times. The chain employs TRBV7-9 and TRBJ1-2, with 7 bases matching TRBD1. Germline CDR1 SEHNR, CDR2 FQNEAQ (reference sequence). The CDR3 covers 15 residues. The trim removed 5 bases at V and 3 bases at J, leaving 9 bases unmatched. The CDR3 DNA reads TGTGCCAGCAGCCCCCCCCGGACAGGTCACTATGGCTACACCTTC. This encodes CASSPPRTGHYGYTF.

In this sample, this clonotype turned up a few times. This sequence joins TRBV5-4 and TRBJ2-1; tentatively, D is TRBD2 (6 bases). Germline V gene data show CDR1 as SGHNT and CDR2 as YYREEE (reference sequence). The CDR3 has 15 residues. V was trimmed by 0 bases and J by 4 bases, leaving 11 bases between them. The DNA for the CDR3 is TGTGCCAGCAGCTTGGAAGGGACTCTATACAATGAGCAGTTCTTC. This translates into CASSLEGTLYNEQFF.

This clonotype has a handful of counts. The CDR3 is CASSLTGRETEAFF. The CDR3 DNA follows: TGTGCCAGCAGCTTAACAGGGAGGGAGACTGAAGCTTTCTTT. V gene TRBV12-3 or TRBV12-4 combines with J gene TRBJ1-1; weak D call: TRBD1 (6 bases). The length of the CDR3 is 14 residues. Trimming left V 6 bases short and J 5 bases short, with 16 bases between.

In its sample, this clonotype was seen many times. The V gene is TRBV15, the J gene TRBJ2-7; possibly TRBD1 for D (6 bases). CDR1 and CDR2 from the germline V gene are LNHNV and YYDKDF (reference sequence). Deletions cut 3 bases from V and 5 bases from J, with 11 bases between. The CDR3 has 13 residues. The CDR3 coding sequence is TGTGCCACCAGCAGCGGGACAAGGGACGAGCAGTACTTC. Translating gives CATSSGTRDEQYF.

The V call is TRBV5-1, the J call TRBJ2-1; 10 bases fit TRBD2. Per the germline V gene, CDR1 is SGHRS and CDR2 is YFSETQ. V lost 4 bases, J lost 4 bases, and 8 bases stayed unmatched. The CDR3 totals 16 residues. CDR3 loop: CASSISSGSGYNEQFF. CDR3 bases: TGCGCCAGCAGCATTTCTAGCGGGAGTGGATACAATGAGCAGTTCTTC.

CDR3 amino acids: CASSAPNTGELFF. CDR3 nucleotides: TGTGCCAGCAGCGCCCCGAACACCGGGGAGCTGTTTTTT. J is TRBJ2-2 and V is TRBV7-8; D remains ambiguous. Germline V lookup: CDR1 SGHVS, CDR2 FQNEAQ. The CDR3 runs 13 residues. V was cut by 5 bases and J by 0 bases, with 4 bases left in between. Full variable domain (missing parts from reference TRBV7-8 and TRBJ2-2): GAGVSQSPRYKVAKRGQDVALRCDPISGHVSLFWYQQALGQGPEFLTYFQNEAQLDKSGLPSDRFFAERPEGSVSTLKIQRTQQEDSAVYLCASSAPNTGELFFGEGSRLTVL.

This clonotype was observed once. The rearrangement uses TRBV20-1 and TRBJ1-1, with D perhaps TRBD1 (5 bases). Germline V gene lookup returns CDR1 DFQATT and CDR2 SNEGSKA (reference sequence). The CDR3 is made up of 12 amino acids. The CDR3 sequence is CTGRDGNTEAFF. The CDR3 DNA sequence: TGCACTGGTCGGGACGGGAACACTGAAGCTTTCTTT.

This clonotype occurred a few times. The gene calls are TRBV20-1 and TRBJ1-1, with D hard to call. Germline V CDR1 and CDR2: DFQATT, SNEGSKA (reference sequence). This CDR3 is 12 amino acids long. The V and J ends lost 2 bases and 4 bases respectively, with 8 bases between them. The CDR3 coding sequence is TGCAGTGCTAGAAAGAGTGGCACTGAAGCTTTCTTT. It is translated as CSARKSGTEAFF.

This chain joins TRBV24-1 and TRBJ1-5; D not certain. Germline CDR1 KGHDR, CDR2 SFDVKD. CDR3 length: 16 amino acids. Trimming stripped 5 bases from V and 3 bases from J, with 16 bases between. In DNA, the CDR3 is TGTGCCACCAGTGCCGCGGGGTCAGGCTTCAATCAGCCCCAGCATTTT. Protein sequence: CATSAAGSGFNQPQHF.

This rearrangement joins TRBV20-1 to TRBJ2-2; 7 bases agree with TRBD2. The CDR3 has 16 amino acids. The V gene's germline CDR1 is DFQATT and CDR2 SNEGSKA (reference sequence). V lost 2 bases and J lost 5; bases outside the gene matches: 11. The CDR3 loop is CSARPPGRGKTGELFF. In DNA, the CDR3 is TGCAGTGCTAGACCTCCGGGGAGGGGAAAAACCGGGGAGCTGTTTTTT.

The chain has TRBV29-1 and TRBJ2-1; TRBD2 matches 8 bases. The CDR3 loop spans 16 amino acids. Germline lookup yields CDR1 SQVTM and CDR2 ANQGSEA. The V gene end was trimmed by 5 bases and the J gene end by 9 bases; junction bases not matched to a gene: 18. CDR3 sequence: CSVPPPASGLLVEQFF. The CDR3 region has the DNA TGCAGCGTTCCCCCTCCGGCTAGCGGGCTACTAGTTGAGCAGTTCTTC.

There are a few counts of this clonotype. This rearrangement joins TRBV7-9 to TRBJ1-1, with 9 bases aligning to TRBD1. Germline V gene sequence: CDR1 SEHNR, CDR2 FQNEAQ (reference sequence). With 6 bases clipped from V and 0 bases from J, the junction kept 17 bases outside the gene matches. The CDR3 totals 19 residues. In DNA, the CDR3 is TGTGCCAGCAGTCCGCAATTGGGACAGGGTAAAAGGATGAACACTGAAGCTTTCTTT. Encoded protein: CASSPQLGQGKRMNTEAFF.

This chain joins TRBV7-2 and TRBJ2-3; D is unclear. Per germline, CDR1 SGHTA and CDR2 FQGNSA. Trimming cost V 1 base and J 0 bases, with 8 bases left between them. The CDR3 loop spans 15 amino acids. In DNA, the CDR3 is TGTGCCAGCAGCTTAGTGGTGGCTAGCACAGATACGCAGTATTTT. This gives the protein CASSLVVASTDTQYF.

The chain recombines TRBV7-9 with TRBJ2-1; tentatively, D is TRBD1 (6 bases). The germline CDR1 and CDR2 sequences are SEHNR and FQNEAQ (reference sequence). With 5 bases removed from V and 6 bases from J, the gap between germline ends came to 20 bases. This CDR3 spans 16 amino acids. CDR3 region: CASSPPAVRGSNEQFF. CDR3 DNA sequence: TGTGCCAGCAGCCCCCCCGCCGTAAGGGGGAGCAATGAGCAGTTCTTC.

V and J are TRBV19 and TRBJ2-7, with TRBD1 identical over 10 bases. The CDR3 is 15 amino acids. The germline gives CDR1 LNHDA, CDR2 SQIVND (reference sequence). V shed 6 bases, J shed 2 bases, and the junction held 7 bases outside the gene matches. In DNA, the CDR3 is TGTGCCAGTAGCGTAGGACAGGGGGGTCCCTACGAGCAGTACTTC. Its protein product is CASSVGQGGPYEQYF. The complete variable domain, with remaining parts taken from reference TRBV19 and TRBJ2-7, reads DGGITQSPKYLFRKEGQNVTLSCEQNLNHDAMYWYRQDPGQGLRLIYYSQIVNDFQKGDIAEGYSVSREKKESFPLTVTSAQKNPTAFYLCASSVGQGGPYEQYFGPGTRLTVT.

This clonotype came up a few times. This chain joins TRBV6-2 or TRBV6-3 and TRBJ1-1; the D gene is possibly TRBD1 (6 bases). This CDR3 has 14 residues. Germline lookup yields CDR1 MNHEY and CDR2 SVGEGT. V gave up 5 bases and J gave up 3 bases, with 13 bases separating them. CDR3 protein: CASSTTGSYTEAFF. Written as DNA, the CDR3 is TGTGCCAGCAGTACAACAGGGAGTTACACTGAAGCTTTCTTT.

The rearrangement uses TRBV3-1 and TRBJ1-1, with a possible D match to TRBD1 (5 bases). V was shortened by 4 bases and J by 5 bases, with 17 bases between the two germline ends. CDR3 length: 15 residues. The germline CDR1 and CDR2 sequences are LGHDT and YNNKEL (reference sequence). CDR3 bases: TGTGCCAGCAGCCTCCCCCAGGCGGGGGTTACTGAAGCTTTCTTT. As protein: CASSLPQAGVTEAFF. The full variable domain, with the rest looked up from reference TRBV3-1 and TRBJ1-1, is DTAVSQTPKYLVTQMGNDKSIKCEQNLGHDTMYWYKQDSKKFLKIMFSYNNKELIINETVPNRFSPKSPDKAHLNLHINSLELGDSAVYFCASSLPQAGVTEAFFGQGTRLTVV.

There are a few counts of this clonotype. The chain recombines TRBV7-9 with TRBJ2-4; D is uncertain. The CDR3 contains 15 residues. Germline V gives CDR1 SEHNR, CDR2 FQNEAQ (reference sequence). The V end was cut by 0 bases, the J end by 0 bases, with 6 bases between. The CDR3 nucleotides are TGTGCCAGCAGCTTAGCGGATTTAGCCAAAAACATTCAGTACTTC. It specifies CASSLADLAKNIQYF.

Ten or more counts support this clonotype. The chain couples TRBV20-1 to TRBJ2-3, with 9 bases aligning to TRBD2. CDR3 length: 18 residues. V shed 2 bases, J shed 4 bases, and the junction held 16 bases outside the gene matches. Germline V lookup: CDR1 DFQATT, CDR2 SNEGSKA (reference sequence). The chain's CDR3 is CSARSPGGAGGPPDTQYF. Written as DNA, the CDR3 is TGCAGTGCTAGATCTCCCGGCGGGGCGGGGGGGCCTCCAGATACGCAGTATTTT.

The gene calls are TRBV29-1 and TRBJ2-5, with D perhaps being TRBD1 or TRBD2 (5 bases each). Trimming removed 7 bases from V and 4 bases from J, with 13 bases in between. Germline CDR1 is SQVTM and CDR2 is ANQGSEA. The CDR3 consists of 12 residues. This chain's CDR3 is CSAADTRETQYF. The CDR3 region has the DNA TGCAGCGCCGCGGACACTAGAGAGACCCAGTACTTC.